Presented here are 26 T cell receptor beta chains from one specimen sequenced in a study of T cells in Graves' hyperthyroidism and ophthalmopathy (dated 2019 in TCRdb). The library was produced with multiplex PCR. Sequencer: Illumina HiSeq 2000. Amplification of TCR beta CDR3 regions was carried out from RNA transcripts. The first round of RT-PCR for the TCR CDR3 was performed with the HTBI primer set and the Qiagen OneStep RT-PCR kit. Clones were called with MiXCR by TCRdb after fastp trimmed the public reads at Q25, and only in-frame beta chains were retained. CDR3 protein duplicates are merged, each entry listing the most common genes and DNA. This sample gives 300,000 to 350,000 distinct CDR3 sequences in total; around 18% of them show up just once. Roughly 16% of the sample rests with the top ten. The sequenced material came from blood. Receptors originate from a woman aged 40 to 49 with Graves' ophthalmopathy.

This clonotype was counted many times. The chain has TRBV4-3 and TRBJ1-1; D is perhaps TRBD1 (6 bases). The CDR3 spans 15 residues. Trimming shortened V by 2 bases and J by 4 bases, and 14 bases separated the two germline ends. From germline, CDR1 is LGHNA and CDR2 YSLEER. The CDR3 coding sequence is TGCGCCAGCAGCCAAACTCTTGCGACAGGCACTGAAGCTTTCTTT. It yields the protein CASSQTLATGTEAFF.

About this clonotype itself: With a much larger clone just one base away, this may be a read error. This chain links TRBV11-2 with TRBJ2-5; 11 positions agree with TRBD2. V gave up 4 bases and J gave up 7 bases; unmatched junction bases: 11. The CDR3 loop spans 16 amino acids. Germline CDR1 reads SGHAT; CDR2 reads FQNNGV. The CDR3 region is CASSSGIAGGGGTQYF. Here the CDR3 DNA reads TGTGCCAGCAGCTCAGGGATAGCGGGAGGGGGAGGGACCCAGTACTTC. Variable domain in full (rest from reference TRBV11-2 and TRBJ2-5): EAGVAQSPRYKIIEKRQSVAFWCNPISGHATLYWYQQILGQGPKLLIQFQNNGVVDDSQLPKDRFSAERLKGVDSTLKIQPAKLEDSAVYLCASSSGIAGGGGTQYFGPGTRLLVL.

V usage is TRBV15 and J usage is TRBJ2-5, with 8 bases lining up with TRBD1. The J segment lost 3 bases and the V segment lost 2 bases, leaving 2 bases of the junction unmatched. The CDR3 consists of 14 residues. CDR1 and CDR2 (germline): LNHNV, YYDKDF (reference sequence). CDR3 residues: CATSRLQGEETQYF. The CDR3 nucleotides read TGTGCCACCAGCAGACTACAGGGGGAAGAGACCCAGTACTTC.

The chain joins TRBV6-1 to TRBJ1-5; the D gene is possibly TRBD1 (5 bases). The CDR3 sequence is 13 residues long. Germline assignment: CDR1 MNHNS and CDR2 SASEGT. The V and J ends lost 8 bases and 0 bases respectively, with 8 bases between them. The CDR3 sequence is CASQTASNQPQHF. The CDR3 DNA reads as TGTGCCAGCCAGACAGCTAGCAATCAGCCCCAGCATTTT.

This clonotype was counted at least ten times. The chain couples TRBV30 to TRBJ2-5, with a tentative D call TRBD1 (6 bases). The V gene lost 3 bases and the J gene lost 9 bases, with 17 bases spanning the gap. Looked up from germline, CDR1 is GTSNPN and CDR2 is SVGIG (reference sequence). This CDR3 comprises 13 residues. The CDR3 DNA follows: TGTGCCTGGAGCGGTACAGGGCTTGGGCCCCAGTACTTC. It is translated as CAWSGTGLGPQYF.

This clonotype was recorded at least ten times. The gene calls are TRBV20-1 and TRBJ1-2, with a possible D match to TRBD1 (6 bases). The CDR3 runs 12 residues. V lost 1 base, J lost 6 bases, and 9 bases lay in between. Germline V CDR1 and CDR2: DFQATT, SNEGSKA (reference sequence). The CDR3 DNA sequence: TGCAGTGCTAGAGGGACAGTTAATGGCTACACCTTC. Amino acids: CSARGTVNGYTF.

In its sample, this clonotype was seen many times. The V call is TRBV3-1, the J call TRBJ2-5; 10 bases are shared with TRBD2. J lost 2 bases, V lost 6 bases, and 9 bases had no gene match. In germline, CDR1 is LGHDT, CDR2 YNNKEL (reference sequence). The CDR3 extends over 16 amino acids. The chain's CDR3 is CASSPPGLATQETQYF. In DNA, the CDR3 is TGTGCCAGCAGTCCTCCGGGACTAGCGACACAAGAGACCCAGTACTTC.

This clonotype was observed at least ten times. This rearrangement joins TRBV28 to TRBJ1-5, with D unclear. Germline V CDR1 and CDR2: MDHEN, SYDVKM. V was shortened by 2 bases and J by 3 bases, with 17 bases between the two germline ends. This CDR3 is 17 amino acids long. The CDR3: CASSLGFGVGYNQPQHF. The DNA for the CDR3 is TGTGCCAGCAGTTTAGGGTTCGGGGTAGGGTACAATCAGCCCCAGCATTTT. The variable domain in full, with the rest retrieved from reference TRBV28 and TRBJ1-5, is DVKVTQSSRYLVKRTGEKVFLECVQDMDHENMFWYRQDPGLGLRLIYFSYDVKMKEKGDIPEGYSVSREKKERFSLILESASTNQTSMYLCASSLGFGVGYNQPQHFGDGTRLSIL.

This clonotype was seen ten or more times. This sequence joins TRBV19 and TRBJ2-5, with D perhaps matching TRBD2 (6 bases). The CDR3 contains 14 residues. Trimming took 6 bases from V and 4 from J, leaving 15 bases between them. CDR1 is LNHDA, CDR2 SQIVND, per germline (reference sequence). This CDR3 is CASSPAGIGETQYF. CDR3 nucleotide sequence: TGTGCCAGTAGCCCCGCGGGAATCGGAGAGACCCAGTACTTC.

This clonotype has ten or more counts. The chain links TRBV28 to TRBJ1-1; D perhaps matches TRBD1 (5 bases). The ends were cut back, 4 bases at V and 4 bases at J, with 7 bases in the middle. CDR3 length: 12 amino acids. Germline V gives CDR1 MDHEN, CDR2 SYDVKM. The CDR3 region has the DNA TGTGCCAGCAGTTCAGGGATCACTGAAGCTTTCTTT. It encodes CASSSGITEAFF.

This clonotype was seen at least ten times. The chain uses TRBV12-3 or TRBV12-4 and TRBJ2-7; 11 bases are shared with TRBD2. The CDR3 has 15 residues. J gave up 5 bases and V 3 bases, and 6 bases lay outside the gene matches. The CDR3 nucleotides are TGTGCCAGCAGTTTTACTAGCGGGGGAAGGGACGAGCAGTACTTC. Translating gives CASSFTSGGRDEQYF.

This clonotype was observed many times. The chain has TRBV12-3 or TRBV12-4 and TRBJ2-7, with 9 bases that match TRBD1. J lost 3 bases, V lost 4 bases, and 4 bases had no gene match. The CDR3 runs 14 residues. The DNA of the CDR3 is TGTGCCAGCAGTTCCGGGACAGGGAGCTACGAGCAGTACTTC. Translating it yields CASSSGTGSYEQYF.

Comment on this clonotype: Germline and junction disagree at one end, which may indicate a read error. The rearrangement uses TRBV12-3 or TRBV12-4 and TRBJ2-7, with TRBD1 matching over 8 bases. The CDR3 spans 11 residues. CDR3 loop: CASRQDRVTTF. The CDR3 coding sequence is TGTGCCAGCAGACAGGACAGGGTCACTACCTTC.

Remarks on this clonotype: One end of the junction varies from germline; a read error may be responsible. The chain uses TRBV7-2 and TRBJ2-7; unclear D gene. The CDR3 contains 14 residues. CDR1 and CDR2 (germline): SGHTA, FQGNSA. This CDR3 is CAGSPGNTGYEQYF. Written as DNA, the CDR3 is TGTGCCGGCAGCCCTGGCAATACCGGCTACGAGCAGTACTTC. Complete variable domain (other parts from reference TRBV7-2 and TRBJ2-7): GAGVSQSPSNKVTEKGKDVELRCDPISGHTALYWYRQSLGQGLEFLIYFQGNSAPDKSGLPSDRFSAERTGGSVSTLTIQRTQQEDSAVYLCAGSPGNTGYEQYFGPGTRLTVT.

This clonotype has ten or more counts. The chain recombines TRBV12-3 or TRBV12-4 with TRBJ1-1, with a tentative D call TRBD1 (6 bases). This CDR3 is 14 amino acids long. With 5 bases removed from V and 4 bases from J, the gap between germline ends came to 14 bases. The CDR3 loop is CASSRDTVGTEAFF. The DNA for the CDR3 is TGTGCCAGCAGTCGGGACACCGTGGGCACTGAAGCTTTCTTT.

This clonotype was found many times. The chain recombines TRBV20-1 with TRBJ2-5, with D unresolved. V was shortened by 2 bases and J by 3 bases, with 4 bases between the two germline ends. The germline V gene has CDR1 DFQATT and CDR2 SNEGSKA (reference sequence). The CDR3 spans 11 residues. This chain's CDR3 is CSARSEETQYF. The CDR3 nucleotides read TGCAGTGCTAGATCTGAAGAGACCCAGTACTTC.

This clonotype has ten or more counts. The chain links TRBV28 to TRBJ1-5; the D gene is possibly TRBD1 (6 bases). V was clipped by 4 bases and J by 3 bases, with 13 bases between them. Germline V gives CDR1 MDHEN, CDR2 SYDVKM. The CDR3 is 15 residues long. The CDR3 nucleotides are TGTGCCAGCAGTTGGGCCCAGGGGATCAATCAGCCCCAGCATTTT. This sequence encodes CASSWAQGINQPQHF.

The rearrangement joins TRBV4-1 to TRBJ2-2; TRBD2 agrees at 11 bases. Germline CDR1 MGHRA, CDR2 YSYEKL. The CDR3 loop spans 18 amino acids. J was trimmed by 4 bases and V by 4 bases; bases with no gene match: 11. The CDR3, as DNA: TGCGCCAGCAGCCCCGGAGTAGCGGGAGGGTTGGTCACCGGGGAGCTGTTTTTT. Protein product: CASSPGVAGGLVTGELFF.

This clonotype was seen at least ten times. The chain links TRBV6-5 to TRBJ1-5; D unresolved. This CDR3 region has 13 residues. Germline assignment: CDR1 MNHEY and CDR2 SVGAGI. Between the trimmed V and J ends, which lost 0 bases and 7 bases, there was a span of 7 bases. The CDR3 reads CASSYSSDQPQHF. DNA of the CDR3: TGTGCCAGCAGTTACTCGAGTGACCAGCCCCAGCATTTT.

At least ten counts were recorded for this clonotype. The V and J genes are TRBV10-1 and TRBJ2-7; D unresolved. The V end lost 0 bases, the J end lost 2 bases, and 8 bases lay between the germline ends. The CDR3 sequence is 14 residues long. CDR1 and CDR2 from the germline V gene are WNHNN and SYGVQD (reference sequence). CDR3: CASSESIGAYEQYF. The CDR3 DNA follows: TGCGCCAGCAGTGAGTCGATTGGGGCCTACGAGCAGTACTTC.

In this sample, this clonotype turned up many times. This chain connects TRBV5-6 to TRBJ2-7; 9 nucleotides agree with TRBD1. The J segment lost 12 bases and the V segment lost 2 bases, leaving 15 bases of the junction unmatched. Looked up from germline, CDR1 is SGHDT and CDR2 is YYEEEE. The CDR3 length is 15 residues. DNA for the CDR3: TGTGCCAGCAGCTTCAGGTTCGGGACAGGGCAGGTCGGGTACTTC. Amino acid sequence: CASSFRFGTGQVGYF.

The sample holds many counts of this clonotype. V and J are TRBV29-1 and TRBJ2-7, with a possible D match to TRBD1 (5 bases). Trimming removed 2 bases at V and 3 bases at J, with 11 bases between. Germline V gene sequence: CDR1 SQVTM, CDR2 ANQGSEA. The CDR3 totals 13 residues. The chain's CDR3 is CSVETDRDYEQYF. The CDR3 DNA is TGCAGCGTTGAAACAGACAGAGACTACGAGCAGTACTTC.

Many counts were recorded for this clonotype. V gene TRBV7-2 combines with J gene TRBJ2-7; weak D call: TRBD1 (6 bases). V gave up 1 base and J gave up 6 bases, with 16 bases separating them. This CDR3 spans 15 amino acids. Germline V gene sequence: CDR1 SGHTA, CDR2 FQGNSA. DNA of the CDR3: TGTGCCAGCAGCTTAGTGGAGGCAAGGGGGTCCGAGCAGTACTTC. Translating it yields CASSLVEARGSEQYF.

This clonotype was seen a handful of times. In this CDR3 the conserved last residue, phenylalanine or tryptophan, is missing, so a read error is likely. The chain has TRBV6-1 and TRBJ2-2; TRBD1 matches at 7 bases. The length of the CDR3 is 15 residues. Germline lookup yields CDR1 MNHNS and CDR2 SASEGT. Germline trimming cut 6 bases from V and 1 base from J; bases unmatched to any gene: 5. CDR3 nucleotides: TGTGCCAGCAGCCCGGACAGGCGGAACACCGGGGAGCTGTTTCTT. Translation: CASSPDRRNTGELFL.

This clonotype was seen many times. The chain combines TRBV2 with TRBJ1-5; the D gene is possibly TRBD1 (6 bases). The CDR3 length is 15 residues. V was shortened by 7 bases and J by 1 base, with 14 bases between the two germline ends. The V gene's germline CDR1 is SNHLY and CDR2 FYNNEI. The CDR3 loop reads CASTWNRASNQPQHF. DNA of the CDR3: TGTGCCAGCACGTGGAACAGGGCCAGCAATCAGCCCCAGCATTTT.

This clonotype was counted a single time. V and J are TRBV5-1 and TRBJ2-5, with D tentatively TRBD1 or TRBD2 (7 bases each). The V gene's germline CDR1 is SGHRS and CDR2 YFSETQ. Trimming took 3 bases from V and 7 from J, leaving 34 bases between them. The CDR3 runs to 20 residues. The CDR3, as DNA: TGCGCCAGCAGCTCGTCTGGCGGGTCTAGGAGATCAGGGGGGGCATGGACCCAGTACTTC. It is translated as CASSSSGGSRRSGGAWTQYF.